This TCR beta chain was sequenced for a study of shared clonotypes between healthy human individuals. The test was conducted at deep level. The protocol was immunoSEQ multiplex PCR, while the TCRdb copy is restricted to in-frame clones and leaves out a portion. This sample has about 510,000 clones, with less than 96% found just once. Sample: naive CD4+ T cells sorted from blood. Described subset: CD45RA+ positively selected. This receptor was obtained from a woman aged 25 to 39 in good health.

DNA for the CDR3: TGTGCCAGCACCGAGAGGGGGACTGGCTATGGCTACACCTTC. Protein: CASTERGTGYGYTF. The chain recombines TRBV2 with TRBJ1-2, with a weak D call TRBD1 (6 bases). The CDR3 length is 14 residues. The germline V gene has CDR1 SNHLY and CDR2 FYNNEI. V was shortened by 7 bases and J by 4 bases, with 16 bases between the two germline ends.